The sample holds many counts of the clone carrying this T cell receptor (beta chain). The antigen remains undetermined. The CDR3 extends over 15 amino acids. With 8 bases clipped from V and 5 bases from J, the junction kept 10 bases outside the gene matches. The germline gives CDR1 SGHTA, CDR2 FQGNSA. This sample is drawn from a study of T cells in Graves' hyperthyroidism and ophthalmopathy. RNA transcripts provided the source from which TCR beta CDR3 regions were amplified. A set of HTBI primers served as the primers for a first-round RT-PCR of the TCR CDR3. TCRdb redid the calling of the multiplex PCR reads with MiXCR, one entry per CDR3 protein. This table has about 130,000 distinct CDR3 sequences, over 20% appearing once. Overall study results and limits: Blood also held most thyroid clonotypes expanded beyond 0.001. Ophthalmopathy cases were set apart from stable hyperthyroidism by a 13 V-J model.

Sequencing was carried out using blood. The rearrangement links TRBV7-2 to TRBJ2-5; TRBD2 aligns across 11 bases. The source is a woman aged 45 to 65 with Graves' hyperthyroidism that later progressed to Graves' ophthalmopathy. Here the CDR3 DNA reads TGTGCCAGCGGTACTAGCGGGAGCACGGTGGAGACCCAGTACTTC. It yields the protein CASGTSGSTVETQYF.